The rows below give T cell receptor beta chains drawn from one sample of a study of CD8+ T cells in alopecia areata. Assay used: immunoSEQ multiplex PCR; TCRdb lists only in-frame clones, some missing. The sample records roughly 70,000 clones, 25% to 30% being singletons. The sequencing used CD8+ T cells sorted from blood, collected at week 4, from a patient treated with tofacitinib. The receptor source for this set is a human donor with alopecia areata. CDR3s include the opening cysteine and the closing phenylalanine or tryptophan. D genes are given only for firm matches. Size values are once, few and many counts, or a class for expanded clones, and some rows have none.

d_gene	v_gene	abundance	j_gene	CDR3aa	CDR3nt
.	TRBV7-2	many	TRBJ1-3	CASSLGPGAGNTIYF	TGTGCCAGCAGCTTAGGTCCGGGGGCTGGAAACACCATATATTTT
.	TRBV29-1	few	TRBJ2-7	CSVEEGYSSYEQYF	TGCAGCGTTGAGGAGGGGTATAGCTCCTACGAGCAGTACTTC
TRBD1	TRBV30	.	TRBJ2-7	CAWGQGSEQYF	TGTGCCTGGGGACAGGGGAGCGAGCAGTACTTC
TRBD1	TRBV7-9	.	TRBJ2-2	CASSLGQWISNTGELFF	TGTGCCAGCAGCTTGGGACAGTGGATTTCGAACACCGGGGAGCTGTTTTTT
.	TRBV6-1	few	TRBJ2-3	CASSEAQGRTDTQYF	TGTGCCAGCAGTGAAGCACAGGGCAGGACAGATACGCAGTATTTT
.	TRBV27	.	TRBJ2-5	CASSLTPPPIRETQYF	TGTGCCAGCAGTTTGACCCCGCCGCCGATCAGGGAGACCCAGTACTTC
TRBD1	TRBV11-2	few	TRBJ2-7	CASSLGRGQNSYEQYF	TGTGCCAGCAGCTTAGGAAGGGGACAGAACTCCTACGAGCAGTACTTC
TRBD2	TRBV29-1	few	TRBJ2-1	CSVILPTSLTYNEQFF	TGCAGCGTTATCCTCCCGACTAGCCTAACCTACAATGAGCAGTTCTTC
.	TRBV5-4	.	TRBJ2-7	CASSLATIYEQYF	TGTGCCAGCAGCTTAGCAACAATCTACGAGCAGTACTTC
.	TRBV5-1	.	TRBJ1-1	CASSSPNTEAFF	TGCGCCAGCAGTTCCCCGAACACTGAAGCTTTCTTT
.	TRBV30	few	TRBJ1-1	CAWIEGAGGTEAFF	TGTGCCTGGATCGAAGGGGCGGGGGGCACTGAAGCTTTCTTT
.	TRBV2	few	TRBJ2-4	CASRATSPAKNIQYF	TGTGCCAGCAGGGCGACTAGTCCAGCCAAAAACATTCAGTACTTC
TRBD1	TRBV4-1	few	TRBJ2-7	CASSQAGTGGYEQYF	TGCGCCAGCAGCCAAGCCGGGACAGGGGGCTACGAGCAGTACTTC
.	TRBV11-2	few	TRBJ1-4	CASSLTGNEKLFF	TGTGCCAGCAGCTTAACGGGGAATGAAAAACTGTTTTTT
TRBD2	TRBV29-1	few	TRBJ2-3	CSVRSGNTDTQYF	TGCAGCGTGAGAAGCGGGAACACAGATACGCAGTATTTT
TRBD1	TRBV28	few	TRBJ2-7	CASNDGTGIYEQYF	TGTGCCAGCAACGACGGGACAGGAATATATGAGCAGTACTTC
.	TRBV2	few	TRBJ2-2	CASSFTGELFF	TGTGCCAGCAGTTTTACCGGGGAGCTGTTTTTT
TRBD1	TRBV30	.	TRBJ2-7	CAWSLGQATYEQYF	TGTGCCTGGAGTCTGGGACAGGCTACCTACGAGCAGTACTTC
.	TRBV20-1	few	TRBJ2-7	CSERSLVWYF	TGCAGTGAAAGGTCGCTCGTCTGGTACTTC
TRBD1	TRBV29-1	few	TRBJ2-3	CSVGQGIDTQYF	TGCAGCGTTGGACAGGGGATAGATACGCAGTATTTT
TRBD1	TRBV7-9	.	TRBJ1-2	CASSSWTGNGGGGYTF	TGTGCCAGCAGCTCCTGGACAGGGAATGGGGGCGGGGGCTACACCTTC
TRBD2	TRBV10-3	.	TRBJ2-1	CAISDPGLAGLGEQFF	TGTGCCATCAGTGATCCGGGACTAGCGGGGCTGGGGGAGCAGTTCTTC
.	TRBV7-8	.	TRBJ2-1	CASSLSSNEQFF	TGTGCCAGCAGTCTCTCAAGTAATGAGCAGTTCTTC
TRBD1	TRBV19	.	TRBJ1-2	CASSPPWTGDGYTF	TGTGCCAGTAGCCCCCCGTGGACAGGGGATGGCTACACCTTC
.	TRBV19	many	TRBJ1-5	CASSIPEVAQHF	TGTGCCAGTAGTATCCCTGAGGTGGCCCAGCATTTT
.	TRBV29-1	few	TRBJ2-7	CSVEIGGSPYEQYF	TGCAGCGTTGAAATTGGCGGCTCCCCCTACGAGCAGTACTTC
TRBD1	TRBV6-5	.	TRBJ1-1	CASTLTGYMNTEAFF	TGTGCCAGCACCTTGACAGGGTACATGAACACTGAAGCTTTCTTT
.	TRBV7-8	.	TRBJ2-2	CASSFTGTTGAGELFF	TGTGCCAGCAGCTTTACCGGGACAACAGGTGCCGGGGAGCTGTTTTTT
.	TRBV9	.	TRBJ2-3	CASSVKADGRTVASDTQYF	TGTGCCAGCAGCGTAAAGGCGGATGGGCGGACCGTAGCATCAGATACGCAGTATTTT
.	TRBV19	.	TRBJ1-1	CASSASGFTEAFF	TGTGCCAGTAGTGCATCAGGGTTTACTGAAGCTTTCTTT
.	TRBV29-1	.	TRBJ2-3	CSVEGSPRDTQYF	TGCAGCGTTGAGGGGTCGCCCAGGGATACGCAGTATTTT
.	TRBV29-1	.	TRBJ1-2	CSVVWAGGYTF	TGCAGCGTTGTATGGGCTGGAGGCTACACCTTC
.	TRBV29-1	few	TRBJ1-4	CSVKGSADEKLFF	TGCAGCGTTAAAGGGTCGGCGGATGAAAAACTGTTTTTT
.	TRBV19	few	TRBJ2-2	CASKGTVNTGELFF	TGTGCCAGTAAAGGGACTGTGAACACCGGGGAGCTGTTTTTT
.	TRBV30	.	TRBJ1-2	CAWSGPDAGYGYTF	TGTGCCTGGAGTGGACCCGACGCGGGGTATGGCTACACCTTC
TRBD1	TRBV7-9	few	TRBJ2-5	CASGLSYRGTETQYF	TGTGCCAGCGGCCTCTCCTACAGGGGAACGGAGACCCAGTACTTC
.	TRBV30	.	TRBJ2-1	CAWNPGYNEQFF	TGTGCCTGGAATCCAGGTTACAATGAGCAGTTCTTC
TRBD2	TRBV5-1	.	TRBJ2-3	CASSSLGVSGFSSSTDTQYF	TGCGCCAGCAGCTCACTAGGTGTTAGCGGGTTCAGTTCTAGCACAGATACGCAGTATTTT
.	TRBV30	.	TRBJ1-1	CAWSPLPGLVNTEAFF	TGTGCCTGGAGCCCCCTCCCGGGATTGGTGAACACTGAAGCTTTCTTT
.	TRBV29-1	few	TRBJ2-7	CSVIWGADQYF	TGCAGCGTTATCTGGGGGGCCGATCAGTACTTC
.	TRBV9	.	TRBJ1-3	CASSEGAGNTIYF	TGTGCCAGCAGTGAGGGGGCTGGAAACACCATATATTTT